A single sample is the source of the 6 T cell receptor beta chains below, sequenced in a study of spatial heterogeneity in lung cancer. Time point in this sample: sample taken at primary tumor resection. TCRdb recomputed calls from the 5' RACE reads with MiXCR, one row per CDR3 protein. This table has 35,000 to 50,000 distinct CDR3 sequences, approximately 3.1% appearing once. The specimen comprised normal lung tissue next to the tumor, sampled at surgery. The receptor source for this set is a male donor with early-stage non-small cell lung cancer.

Many counts were recorded for this clonotype. The chain has TRBV20-1 and TRBJ2-4, with 8 bases lining up with TRBD2. Looked up from germline, CDR1 is DFQATT and CDR2 is SNEGSKA (reference sequence). The CDR3 has 15 residues. V lost 3 bases to trimming and J lost 0 bases; unmatched junction nucleotides: 4. CDR3 residues: CSARRLAGAKNIQYF. DNA for the CDR3: TGCAGTGCTAGGCGTCTAGCGGGAGCCAAAAACATTCAGTACTTC.

This clonotype was detected ten times or more. The J gene is TRBJ2-5, the V gene TRBV2; 8 bases align to TRBD2. With 1 base clipped from V and 2 bases from J, the junction kept 6 bases outside the gene matches. Germline V gives CDR1 SNHLY, CDR2 FYNNEI. The CDR3 loop spans 16 amino acids. The CDR3 sequence is CASSEGASGPQETQYF. The CDR3 DNA reads TGTGCCAGCAGTGAAGGGGCTAGCGGGCCACAAGAGACCCAGTACTTC.

The rearrangement links TRBV6-2 or TRBV6-3 to TRBJ2-4; 12 bases map to TRBD2. J was trimmed by 8 bases and V by 5 bases; bases with no gene match: 13. The germline CDR1 and CDR2 sequences are MNHEY and SVGEGT. CDR3 length: 17 residues. The chain's CDR3 is CASSKRLAGALGDIQYF. CDR3 nucleotides: TGTGCCAGCAGTAAGCGACTAGCGGGGGCCCTGGGGGACATTCAGTACTTC.

The sample holds many counts of this clonotype. The J gene is TRBJ1-5, the V gene TRBV28; TRBD1 aligns across 7 bases. Germline CDR1 is MDHEN and CDR2 is SYDVKM. V shed 6 bases and J 2 bases; nucleotides not matched to a gene: 7. The CDR3 has 15 amino acids. For the CDR3, the DNA is TGTGCCAGCAGGGGAGGAGGGGGCGGCAATCAGCCCCAGCATTTT. Its translation is CASRGGGGGNQPQHF.

This clonotype was seen repeatedly, ten times or more. V and J are TRBV7-3 and TRBJ1-4; D perhaps matches TRBD1 (5 bases). V was clipped by 10 bases and J by 0 bases, with 18 bases between them. Germline assignment: CDR1 SGHTA and CDR2 FQGTGA. The CDR3 loop spans 16 amino acids. This CDR3 reads CATIGDGAATNEKLFF. The CDR3 DNA is TGTGCCACCATCGGGGATGGGGCCGCAACTAATGAAAAACTGTTTTTT.

This clonotype was detected only a few times. The V and J genes are TRBV11-3 and TRBJ2-3; D is ambiguous. Trimming left V 1 base short and J 1 base short, with 12 bases between. The germline CDR1 and CDR2 sequences are SGHNT and YENEEA. This CDR3 contains 16 residues. CDR3 loop: CASSLGTSPGTDTQYF. In DNA, the CDR3 is TGTGCCAGCAGCTTAGGGACGTCGCCGGGCACAGATACGCAGTATTTT.